The text below deals with one T cell receptor (beta chain). No antigen is known for it. The sample belongs to a study of regulatory T cells in long-lasting Graves disease. Whole-study results and caveats: Lower TCR diversity was seen in persistent Graves' patients than in newly diagnosed ones.

The time point: newly diagnosed GD, antithyroid drugs for less than 3 months. Following extraction of RNA from PBMCs, that RNA was used to make the TCR library. The EDTA tubes were filled with about 9 milliliters of drawn peripheral blood. Investigators prepared the TCR beta libraries by applying iRepertoire HTBI primers and Arm-PCR of CDR3 regions. TCRdb re-called the multiplex PCR reads with MiXCR, one entry per CDR3 protein. The sample lists about 440,000 distinct CDR3 sequences, around 14% occurring once. Germline V gives CDR1 SGDLS, CDR2 YYNGEE. This CDR3 has 13 amino acids. V was cut by 4 bases and J by 4 bases, with 12 bases left in between. The same data also contributed to another study, on T cells in Graves' hyperthyroidism and ophthalmopathy. This second study says: Hyperthyroidism, newly diagnosed and lasting under 2 months, affected patients aged 18 to 65. The majority of expanded thyroid clonotypes above 0.001 also appeared in blood.

The V call is TRBV9, the J call TRBJ2-7; D uncertain. This specimen consisted of peripheral blood mononuclear cells (PBMCs), obtained at new diagnosis, from a patient treated with antithyroid drugs. The origin of this receptor is a woman in her 30s with Graves disease. The CDR3 here is CASSQGARYEQYF. The CDR3 nucleotides are TGTGCCAGCAGCCAAGGAGCTCGGTACGAGCAGTACTTC. The variable domain in full, with the rest retrieved from reference TRBV9 and TRBJ2-7, is DSGVTQTPKHLITATGQRVTLRCSPRSGDLSVYWYQQSLDQGLQFLIQYYNGEERAKGNILERFSAQQFPDLHSELNLSSLELGDSALYFCASSQGARYEQYFGPGTRLTVT.